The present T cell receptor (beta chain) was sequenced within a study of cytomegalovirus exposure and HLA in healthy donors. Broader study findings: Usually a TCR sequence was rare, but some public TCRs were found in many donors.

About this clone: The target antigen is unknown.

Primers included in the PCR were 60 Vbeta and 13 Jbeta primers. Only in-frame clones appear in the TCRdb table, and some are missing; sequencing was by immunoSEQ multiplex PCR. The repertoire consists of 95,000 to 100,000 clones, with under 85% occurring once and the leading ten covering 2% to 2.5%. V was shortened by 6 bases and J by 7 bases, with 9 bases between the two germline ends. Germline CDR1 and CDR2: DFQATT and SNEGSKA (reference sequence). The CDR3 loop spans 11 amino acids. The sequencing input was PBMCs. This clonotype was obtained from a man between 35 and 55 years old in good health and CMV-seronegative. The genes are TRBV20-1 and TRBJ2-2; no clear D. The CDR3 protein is CSAMALGELFF. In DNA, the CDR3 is TGCAGTGCCATGGCCCTCGGGGAGCTGTTTTTT.